This entry concerns a single T cell receptor (beta chain). Its target is unknown. The J segment lost 5 bases and the V segment lost 4 bases, leaving 5 bases of the junction unmatched. This CDR3 contains 14 residues. Germline values: CDR1 GTSNPN, CDR2 SVGIG (reference sequence). CD4+CD8-CD45RO-CD45RA+ cells were naive CD4+; CD8+CD4-CD45RA+CD27bright cells were naive CD8+. The entry originates in a study of healthy donors' naive CD4 and CD8 T cells. Overall study results and limits: Alpha and beta chains were sequenced in bulk without pairing.

A linear amplification protocol produced the TCR libraries from 500 ng of total RNA. How the authors handled the data: From about five healthy donors, 75,000 to 90,000 rearranged TCR alpha transcripts were sequenced. TCRdb analysed the reads with MiXCR anew, one entry per CDR3 protein. TCRdb assigned the V and J calls; the authors' analysis was not used. The sample lists approximately 180,000 distinct CDR3 sequences, nearly 75% occurring once. This rearrangement joins TRBV30 to TRBJ2-1, with 10 bases fitting TRBD2. Sequenced: naive CD4+ and CD8+ T cells sorted from blood, pooled from several donors. The clonotype comes from a pool of human donors in good health; the sample pools cells from several healthy donors. The CDR3 nucleotides read TGTGCCTGGACTAGCGGGAGTATCGACAATGAGCAGTTCTTC. Encoded protein: CAWTSGSIDNEQFF.